Listed here is a single T cell receptor (beta chain). Its antigen remains unknown. Building of the TCR beta libraries involved iRepertoire HTBI primers and Arm-PCR of CDR3 regions. TCRdb processed the multiplex PCR reads anew with MiXCR; each CDR3 protein has one entry. Seen here are hundreds of thousands of distinct CDR3 sequences, around 20% observed once, and the top ten hold less than 25%. The sample belongs to a study of regulatory T cells in long-lasting Graves disease. Regarding the study as a whole: Since the sample size was small, accuracy may have been reduced. Under persistent disease, TRBV28, TRBJ1-2 and TRBJ2-5 were used preferentially.

Time point specified: persistent/refractory GD, antithyroid drugs over 5 years with positive TRAb. From RNA extracted from PBMCs, the TCR library was made. Per American Thyroid Association guidelines, Graves' disease was diagnosed. Patients hailed from an endocrinology department in Xi'an, China. CDR1 is SEHNR, CDR2 FQNEAQ, per germline (reference sequence). The CDR3 is made up of 13 amino acids. Trimming left V 6 bases short and J 1 base short, with 6 bases between. The source material was peripheral blood mononuclear cells (PBMCs), sampled when the disease was refractory, from a patient treated with antithyroid drugs. The chain links TRBV7-9 to TRBJ2-2; TRBD2 is a possible D gene (6 bases). The TCR was taken from a female donor with Graves disease. CDR3 in DNA: TGTGCCAGCAGGGGAGGGAACACCGGGGAGCTGTTTTTT. The encoded protein is CASRGGNTGELFF.